This T cell receptor beta chain was captured by sequencing in a study of technical replicates of blood from several donors. Only in-frame clones appear in the TCRdb table, and some are missing; sequencing was by immunoSEQ multiplex PCR. The table includes 12,000 or so clones, roughly nine tenths detected once. With 8 bases removed from V and 5 bases from J, the gap between germline ends came to 16 bases. This CDR3 comprises 14 residues. CDR1 ENHRY and CDR2 SYGVKD come from the germline V gene. The chain employs TRBV10-3 and TRBJ2-1, with D perhaps matching TRBD1 (6 bases). What was sequenced was PBMCs. The origin of this receptor is a human donor in good health. The CDR3 reads CAISVRDTDNEQFF. CDR3 nucleotides: TGTGCCATCTCGGTGAGGGACACCGACAATGAGCAGTTCTTC.